A single sample is the source of the 32 T cell receptor beta chains below, sequenced in a study of cytomegalovirus exposure and HLA in healthy donors. The study ran its PCR with 60 Vbeta and 13 Jbeta primers. Here immunoSEQ multiplex PCR was the method, and the copy in TCRdb shows in-frame clones only, minus some. The sample contains 200,000 to 250,000 clones, roughly 80% of which appear only once. The sample comprised PBMCs. All receptors derive from a woman in her thirties or forties in good health and CMV-seropositive.

The rearrangement uses TRBV9 and TRBJ1-2, with unresolved D. This CDR3 contains 12 residues. V was clipped by 2 bases and J by 1 base, with 3 bases between them. The germline V gene encodes CDR1 SGDLS and CDR2 YYNGEE. This chain's CDR3 is CASSVLNYGYTF. The CDR3, as DNA: TGTGCCAGCAGCGTTCTTAACTATGGCTACACCTTC. Looking up the rest from reference TRBV9 and TRBJ1-2 gives the full variable domain: DSGVTQTPKHLITATGQRVTLRCSPRSGDLSVYWYQQSLDQGLQFLIQYYNGEERAKGNILERFSAQQFPDLHSELNLSSLELGDSALYFCASSVLNYGYTFGSGTRLTVV.

The chain couples TRBV19 to TRBJ2-5, with 10 positions matching TRBD1. Germline V gene data show CDR1 as LNHDA and CDR2 as SQIVND (reference sequence). The CDR3 consists of 15 residues. Trimming at V came to 5 bases and at J to 4 bases, leaving 7 bases not matched to a gene. CDR3 DNA: TGTGCCAGTAGTCCCCCCGGGACAGGGGTAGAGACCCAGTACTTC. Protein: CASSPPGTGVETQYF.

The chain uses TRBV5-1 and TRBJ1-1; TRBD1 is a possible D gene (5 bases). In germline, CDR1 is SGHRS, CDR2 YFSETQ. The CDR3 is 18 amino acids. V gave up 4 bases and J gave up 0 bases, with 22 bases separating them. CDR3 bases: TGCGCCAGCAGCCCTGAACCTTACAGGAAACTCCTGAACACTGAAGCTTTCTTT. Translating it yields CASSPEPYRKLLNTEAFF.

This clone was seen once. The chain is built from TRBV11-3 and TRBJ2-5; 8 bases agree with TRBD1. The trim removed 6 bases at V and 2 bases at J, leaving 2 bases unmatched. Germline V gene lookup returns CDR1 SGHNT and CDR2 YENEEA. The CDR3 runs 13 residues. CDR3 nucleotides: TGTGCCAGCAGACGACAGGGGCAAGAGACCCAGTACTTC. Translated: CASRRQGQETQYF.

This clone appeared once. The chain combines TRBV9 with TRBJ2-5, with 11 bases matching TRBD2. Germline V gene lookup returns CDR1 SGDLS and CDR2 YYNGEE. The CDR3 runs to 18 residues. V dropped 0 bases and J dropped 2; count of bases not matched to a gene: 9. The chain's CDR3 is CASSVGASGGLGQETQYF. CDR3 DNA sequence: TGTGCCAGCAGCGTAGGGGCTAGCGGGGGGCTGGGGCAAGAGACCCAGTACTTC. Full variable domain (remainder filled in from reference TRBV9 and TRBJ2-5): DSGVTQTPKHLITATGQRVTLRCSPRSGDLSVYWYQQSLDQGLQFLIQYYNGEERAKGNILERFSAQQFPDLHSELNLSSLELGDSALYFCASSVGASGGLGQETQYFGPGTRLLVL.

The V gene is TRBV9, the J gene TRBJ2-3, with D unclear. Germline loops: CDR1 SGDLS, CDR2 YYNGEE. Trimming removed 0 bases from V and 2 bases from J, with 13 bases in between. The CDR3 has 16 amino acids. The CDR3 DNA is TGTGCCAGCAGCGTAGGAGGAGTAGCAAACACAGATACGCAGTATTTT. Protein sequence: CASSVGGVANTDTQYF.

Note on this clone: The sample contains more than one DNA sequence encoding this CDR3. This sequence joins TRBV19 and TRBJ2-1; D not certain. The germline gives CDR1 LNHDA, CDR2 SQIVND (reference sequence). The CDR3 has 13 residues. V was clipped by 2 bases and J by 4 bases, with 6 bases between them. The CDR3 sequence: CASSISRYNEQFF. DNA for the CDR3: TGTGCCAGTAGTATAAGCCGGTACAATGAGCAGTTCTTC.

This CDR3 is CASSVGNTRTDTQYF. CDR3 in DNA: TGTGCCAGCAGCGTAGGTAACACCCGCACAGATACGCAGTATTTT. The V and J genes are TRBV9 and TRBJ2-3; D remains ambiguous. The CDR3 spans 15 residues. The V gene's germline CDR1 is SGDLS and CDR2 YYNGEE. Trimming shortened V by 0 bases and J by 1 base, and 9 bases separated the two germline ends.

This chain uses TRBV19 with TRBJ2-3; D may be TRBD2 (6 bases). The CDR3 consists of 13 residues. Germline V gives CDR1 LNHDA, CDR2 SQIVND (reference sequence). The ends were cut back, 7 bases at V and 1 base at J, with 9 bases in the middle. CDR3 in DNA: TGTGCCAGTATTGGGAGGCGCACAGATACGCAGTATTTT. It specifies CASIGRRTDTQYF.

The table lists this clone with a few counts. V is TRBV19 and J is TRBJ1-5; TRBD1 aligns across 9 bases. Germline CDR1 reads LNHDA; CDR2 reads SQIVND (reference sequence). The CDR3 extends over 17 amino acids. V trimming: 7 bases; J trimming: 1 base; junction bases outside the gene matches: 11. The CDR3 here is CASKPLQGAFSNQPQHF. The CDR3 region has the DNA TGTGCCAGTAAACCCCTACAGGGGGCGTTCAGCAATCAGCCCCAGCATTTT.

The rearrangement uses TRBV19 and TRBJ2-2, with a tentative D call TRBD2 (5 bases). The V gene's germline CDR1 is LNHDA and CDR2 SQIVND (reference sequence). The CDR3 length is 12 residues. Between the trimmed V and J ends, which lost 3 bases and 6 bases, there was a span of 5 bases. The CDR3 sequence is CASSMEAGELFF. The CDR3 coding sequence is TGTGCCAGTAGTATGGAGGCCGGGGAGCTGTTTTTT.

The rearrangement uses TRBV6-4 and TRBJ2-7; 7 nucleotides line up with TRBD1. CDR3 size: 16 residues. V lost 7 bases and J lost 0; bases outside the gene matches: 12. From germline, CDR1 is MRHNA and CDR2 SNTAGT. The CDR3 spells CASKPKLGTASYEQYF. The DNA of the CDR3 is TGTGCCAGCAAACCTAAACTCGGGACAGCCTCCTACGAGCAGTACTTC.

This chain uses TRBV5-6 with TRBJ1-1; TRBD1 might be the D (5 bases). The germline CDR1 and CDR2 sequences are SGHDT and YYEEEE. There are 15 residues in the CDR3. Trimming shortened V by 4 bases and J by 1 base, and 14 bases separated the two germline ends. CDR3 residues: CASSPLQAWNTEAFF. The CDR3 DNA reads as TGTGCCAGCAGCCCCCTACAGGCGTGGAACACTGAAGCTTTCTTT.

A single count supports this clone. Other DNA sequences from this sample encode an identical CDR3 as well. This chain joins TRBV15 and TRBJ1-1; a possible D gene is TRBD1 (6 bases). The germline CDR1 and CDR2 sequences are LNHNV and YYDKDF (reference sequence). The CDR3 length is 14 residues. The V gene lost 3 bases and the J gene lost 0 bases, with 8 bases spanning the gap. CDR3 sequence: CATSRDSLNTEAFF. In DNA form, the CDR3 reads TGTGCCACCAGCAGGGACAGTTTGAACACTGAAGCTTTCTTT.

V gene TRBV25-1 combines with J gene TRBJ2-5; 9 bases map to TRBD2. Germline assignment: CDR1 MGHDK and CDR2 SYGVNS. CDR3 size: 16 residues. The J segment lost 0 bases and the V segment lost 1 base, leaving 3 bases of the junction unmatched. In DNA, the CDR3 is TGTGCCAGCAGTGAATCGCGGGGGGGAAACCAAGAGACCCAGTACTTC. It is translated as CASSESRGGNQETQYF.

The V call is TRBV27, the J call TRBJ2-5, with 8 bases identical to TRBD1. Trimming at V came to 5 bases and at J to 5 bases, leaving 4 bases not matched to a gene. Germline V gene lookup returns CDR1 MNHEY and CDR2 SMNVEV (reference sequence). CDR3 size: 13 residues. The CDR3 coding sequence is TGTGCCAGCAGTAGGACAGGGTGGGAGACCCAGTACTTC. Its translation: CASSRTGWETQYF.

Written as DNA, the CDR3 is TGTGCCATCAGTGTAGGACAGGGGGCCCCCGGGGAGCTGTTTTTT. Translating it yields CAISVGQGAPGELFF. The chain has TRBV10-3 and TRBJ2-2, with 11 bases lining up with TRBD1. The CDR3 has 15 residues. After removal of 4 bases from V and 6 bases from J, the junction contained 4 bases not matched to a gene. CDR1 is ENHRY, CDR2 SYGVKD, per germline.

Remarks on this clone: The junction shows a germline mismatch at one end, possibly a read error. Here the CDR3 reads CSSSLSGGAHEQFF. The CDR3 DNA is TGTTCCAGCAGCTTAAGCGGGGGGGCCCATGAGCAGTTCTTC. V is TRBV7-9 and J is TRBJ2-1; 10 bases are shared with TRBD2. CDR3 length: 14 residues. Germline CDR1 SEHNR, CDR2 FQNEAQ (reference sequence).

The chain employs TRBV2 and TRBJ2-7, with 8 bases identical to TRBD2. CDR3 length: 12 amino acids. Looked up from germline, CDR1 is SNHLY and CDR2 is FYNNEI. Losses at the gene ends were 11 bases for V and 2 bases for J; bases not matched to a gene: 5. CDR3 protein: CAGGTSPYEQYF. DNA of the CDR3: TGTGCCGGGGGGACTAGTCCCTACGAGCAGTACTTC.

The chain recombines TRBV18 with TRBJ2-2, with D possibly being TRBD2 (5 bases). Germline-derived CDR1 and CDR2 are KGHSH and LQKENI. V was shortened by 0 bases and J by 5 bases, with 7 bases between the two germline ends. The CDR3 runs to 14 residues. The CDR3 nucleotides are TGTGCCAGCTCACCACCGCGGGTGACCGGGGAGCTGTTTTTT. Its translation is CASSPPRVTGELFF.

The chain links TRBV10-3 to TRBJ1-4; the D gene is possibly TRBD1 (5 bases). The CDR3 has 16 residues. Trimming cost V 2 bases and J 0 bases, with 10 bases left between them. CDR1 and CDR2 from the germline V gene are ENHRY and SYGVKD. This CDR3 is CAISEGGLTTNEKLFF. CDR3 sequence (DNA): TGTGCCATCAGTGAGGGGGGACTGACAACTAATGAAAAACTGTTTTTT.

The chain combines TRBV30 with TRBJ1-5; 7 nucleotides line up with TRBD1. The CDR3 runs to 15 residues. Trimming at V came to 2 bases and at J to 0 bases, leaving 4 bases not matched to a gene. Germline-derived CDR1 and CDR2 are GTSNPN and SVGIG (reference sequence). As DNA, the CDR3 is TGTGCCTGGAGTCTGGGACAGACTAGCAATCAGCCCCAGCATTTT. Translation: CAWSLGQTSNQPQHF.

This rearrangement joins TRBV9 to TRBJ2-5; 10 nucleotides match TRBD2. CDR1 SGDLS and CDR2 YYNGEE come from the germline V gene. The V gene end was trimmed by 6 bases and the J gene end by 4 bases; junction bases not matched to a gene: 9. The CDR3 has 15 amino acids. The CDR3 reads CASTPGSGRLETQYF. In nucleotides, the CDR3 is TGTGCCAGCACCCCGGGTAGCGGGAGGCTAGAGACCCAGTACTTC.

The J gene is TRBJ2-3, the V gene TRBV13; 11 bases match TRBD2. The CDR3 loop spans 17 amino acids. J gave up 3 bases and V 5 bases, and 10 bases lay outside the gene matches. Germline V lookup: CDR1 PRHDT, CDR2 FYEKMQ (reference sequence). As DNA, the CDR3 is TGTGCCAGCAGCATCGGGACTAGCGGAGCCAGAACAGATACGCAGTATTTT. It yields the protein CASSIGTSGARTDTQYF.

V and J are TRBV10-3 and TRBJ2-7; D might be TRBD1 (7 bases). The CDR3 is made up of 14 amino acids. V lost 8 bases and J 3 bases, leaving 17 bases between the germline ends. Germline V gene lookup returns CDR1 ENHRY and CDR2 SYGVKD. The CDR3 loop is CAIGGRTGGYEQYF. The CDR3 DNA is TGTGCCATCGGGGGGCGGACAGGTGGCTACGAGCAGTACTTC.

The V call is TRBV18, the J call TRBJ1-2, with 10 positions matching TRBD1. This CDR3 is 15 amino acids long. Germline V gives CDR1 KGHSH, CDR2 LQKENI. The trim removed 2 bases at V and 3 bases at J, leaving 3 bases unmatched. The CDR3: CASSPGTGEYYGYTF. In DNA form, the CDR3 reads TGTGCCAGCTCACCAGGGACAGGGGAGTACTATGGCTACACCTTC.

The CDR3 DNA sequence: TGTGCCAGCAGCGTAGATTCGGGGGGCCCAGATACGCAGTATTTT. It yields the protein CASSVDSGGPDTQYF. The rearrangement links TRBV9 to TRBJ2-3; D may be TRBD2 (7 bases). CDR3 size: 15 residues. The germline V gene has CDR1 SGDLS and CDR2 YYNGEE. Trimming shortened V by 0 bases and J by 4 bases, and 12 bases separated the two germline ends.

This sequence joins TRBV19 and TRBJ2-5; TRBD1 agrees at 9 bases. Germline V gene sequence: CDR1 LNHDA, CDR2 SQIVND (reference sequence). The ends lost 7 bases at V and 11 bases at J; junction bases unmatched: 17. The CDR3 sequence is 15 residues long. DNA for the CDR3: TGTGCCAGTAACCCGGGACAGGGAATCGCGGGTGAGCAGTACTTC. Translated, it gives CASNPGQGIAGEQYF.

The chain uses TRBV4-2 and TRBJ2-7, with D possibly TRBD2 on 5 matching bases. Per the germline V gene, CDR1 is LGHNA and CDR2 is YNFKEQ. V was pared by 0 bases and J by 3 bases, with 15 bases between. There are 16 residues in the CDR3. This CDR3 reads CASSQDSALRDYEQYF. The CDR3 DNA reads TGTGCCAGCAGCCAAGATTCGGCCCTCCGGGACTACGAGCAGTACTTC.

In its sample, this clone was seen a few times. This sequence joins TRBV25-1 and TRBJ2-5; 10 bases are shared with TRBD2. The CDR3 covers 15 residues. J was trimmed by 4 bases and V by 4 bases; bases with no gene match: 6. Germline CDR1 MGHDK, CDR2 SYGVNS. DNA of the CDR3: TGTGCCAGCAGTGGTGAGCGGGGGGGCCGAGAGACCCAGTACTTC. It is translated as CASSGERGGRETQYF. The entire variable domain, with the rest obtained from reference TRBV25-1 and TRBJ2-5, is as follows: EADIYQTPRYLVIGTGKKITLECSQTMGHDKMYWYQQDPGMELHLIHYSYGVNSTEKGDLSSESTVSRIRTEHFPLTLESARPSHTSQYLCASSGERGGRETQYFGPGTRLLVL.

This chain links TRBV18 with TRBJ1-5; D is unresolved. V lost 3 bases and J lost 4, with 10 bases in between. CDR1 is KGHSH, CDR2 LQKENI, per germline. The CDR3 runs 14 residues. The CDR3 loop is CASSPSSINQPQHF. The DNA for the CDR3 is TGTGCCAGCTCACCGAGTAGCATAAATCAGCCCCAGCATTTT.

This clone showed up just a few times. The CDR3: CASSLGSGGYGYTF. The CDR3 nucleotides are TGTGCCAGCAGCTTAGGATCAGGGGGGTATGGCTACACCTTC. This chain joins TRBV7-2 and TRBJ1-2, with 7 positions matching TRBD1. The CDR3 extends over 14 amino acids. With V trimmed by 1 base and J by 5 bases, 4 bases remained unmatched. From germline, CDR1 is SGHTA and CDR2 FQGNSA.